The entry that follows covers one T cell receptor (beta chain) sequence. The source of the sample is a study of spatial heterogeneity in lung cancer. The time point denotes: blood at routine non-recurrence follow-up after resection. There are 15 residues in the CDR3. The ends were cut back, 2 bases at V and 4 bases at J, with 12 bases in the middle. A single record per CDR3 protein comes from TCRdb applying MiXCR to the 5' RACE reads. The table shows 100,000 to 120,000 distinct CDR3 sequences, with 10% to 13% occurring only once. The receptor was derived from a female donor with early-stage non-small cell lung cancer. The rearrangement links TRBV12-3 or TRBV12-4 to TRBJ2-1, with D maybe TRBD2 (6 bases). Material: PBMCs, obtained at follow-up. The CDR3 loop is CASSLRREAYNEQFF. The CDR3 DNA sequence: TGTGCCAGCAGTTTAAGGAGGGAGGCGTACAATGAGCAGTTCTTC.